This TCR beta chain was observed in a study of cytomegalovirus exposure and HLA in healthy donors. The PCR ran on 60 Vbeta and 13 Jbeta primers. The method was immunoSEQ multiplex PCR; TCRdb's version includes in-frame clones alone and lacks a portion of them. The sample data list about 160,000 clones. CDR3 length: 15 amino acids. The V end was cut by 2 bases, the J end by 1 base, with 11 bases between. Germline V lookup: CDR1 MDHEN, CDR2 SYDVKM. The rearrangement joins TRBV28 to TRBJ1-2; D not certain. Sequencing was carried out using PBMCs. The receptor's source is a man aged 25 to 40 in good health and CMV-seronegative. The CDR3 reads CASSLKPLYNYGYTF. DNA of the CDR3: TGTGCCAGCAGTTTAAAGCCGCTGTATAACTATGGCTACACCTTC.